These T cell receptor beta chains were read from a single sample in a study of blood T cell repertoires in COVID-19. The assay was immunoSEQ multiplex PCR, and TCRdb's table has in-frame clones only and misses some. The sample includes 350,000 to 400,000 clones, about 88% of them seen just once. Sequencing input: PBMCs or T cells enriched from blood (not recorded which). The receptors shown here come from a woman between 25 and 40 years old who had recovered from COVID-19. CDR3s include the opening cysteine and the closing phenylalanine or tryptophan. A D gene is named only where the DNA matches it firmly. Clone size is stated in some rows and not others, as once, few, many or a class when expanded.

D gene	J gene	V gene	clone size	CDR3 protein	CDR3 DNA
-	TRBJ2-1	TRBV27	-	CASRGGSSYNEQFF	TGTGCCAGCAGAGGCGGATCCTCCTACAATGAGCAGTTCTTC
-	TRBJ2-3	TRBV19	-	CASSSEQGSDTQYF	TGTGCCAGTAGTTCCGAACAGGGCTCAGATACGCAGTATTTT
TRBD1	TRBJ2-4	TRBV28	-	CASRPGQGKNIQYF	TGTGCCAGCCGCCCGGGACAGGGGAAAAACATTCAGTACTTC
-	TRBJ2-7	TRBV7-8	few	CASSLRKGPYEQYF	TGTGCCAGCAGCTTAAGGAAGGGGCCTTACGAGCAGTACTTC
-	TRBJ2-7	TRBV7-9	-	CASSLLAQDYEQYF	TGTGCCAGCAGCTTGCTGGCGCAGGACTACGAGCAGTACTTC
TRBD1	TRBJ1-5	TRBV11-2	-	CASSRDRAFEQPQHF	TGTGCCAGCAGCCGGGACAGGGCTTTTGAGCAGCCCCAGCATTTT
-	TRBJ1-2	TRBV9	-	CASLVPGYTF	TGTGCCAGCCTCGTTCCGGGCTACACCTTC
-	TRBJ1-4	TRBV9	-	CASSPSGATNEKLFF	TGTGCCAGCAGCCCTAGTGGCGCAACTAATGAAAAACTGTTTTTT
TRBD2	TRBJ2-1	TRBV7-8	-	CASSLRLAGPSSYNEQFF	TGTGCCAGCAGCTTAAGACTAGCGGGCCCCAGCTCCTACAATGAGCAGTTCTTC
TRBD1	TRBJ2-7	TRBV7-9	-	CASSSPTGTGNYEQYF	TGTGCCAGCAGCTCGCCGACCGGGACAGGGAACTACGAGCAGTACTTC
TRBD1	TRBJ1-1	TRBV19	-	CASTPKTGVVTEAFF	TGTGCCAGTACCCCCAAGACAGGGGTGGTCACTGAAGCTTTCTTT
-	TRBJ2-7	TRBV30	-	CAWTQGVYEQYF	TGTGCCTGGACCCAAGGGGTCTACGAGCAGTACTTC
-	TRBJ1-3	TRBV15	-	CATEQGPAGNTIYF	TGTGCCACCGAACAGGGACCAGCTGGAAACACCATATATTTT
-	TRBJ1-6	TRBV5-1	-	CASSSDFNSPLHF	TGCGCCAGCAGCTCGGACTTTAATTCACCCCTCCACTTT
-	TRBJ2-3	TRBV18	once	CASSPGGLWRTDTQYF	TGTGCCAGCTCACCAGGAGGGCTATGGAGGACAGATACGCAGTATTTT
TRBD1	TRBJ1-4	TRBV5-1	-	CASSLMPGQGEKLFF	TGCGCCAGCAGCTTGATGCCGGGACAGGGGGAAAAACTGTTTTTT
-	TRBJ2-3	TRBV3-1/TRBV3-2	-	CASSNRDTTDTQYF	TGTGCCAGCAGCAACCGGGACACCACAGATACGCAGTATTTT
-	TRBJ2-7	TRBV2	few	CASSRRQAYEQYF	TGTGCCAGCAGCCGGCGACAGGCCTACGAGCAGTACTTC
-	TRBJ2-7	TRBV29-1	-	CSVSRDSLEQYF	TGCAGCGTTTCCAGGGATTCCCTCGAGCAGTACTTC
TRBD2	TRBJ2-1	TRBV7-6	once	CASSFPIAGGRYNEQFF	TGTGCCAGCAGCTTCCCCATAGCGGGGGGCCGTTACAATGAGCAGTTCTTC
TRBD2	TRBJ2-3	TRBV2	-	CASRLISGSPDTQYF	TGTGCCAGCAGACTCATTAGCGGGAGTCCAGATACGCAGTATTTT
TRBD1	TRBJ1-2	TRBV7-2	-	CASSPTQTGYGYTF	TGTGCCAGCAGCCCGACCCAGACAGGGTATGGCTACACCTTC
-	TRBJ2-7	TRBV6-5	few	CASSYSRYYEQYF	TGTGCCAGCAGTTACTCACGCTACTACGAGCAGTACTTC
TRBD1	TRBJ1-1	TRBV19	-	CASSIEGAQLRNTEAFF	TGTGCCAGTAGTATTGAGGGGGCTCAACTGAGGAACACTGAAGCTTTCTTT
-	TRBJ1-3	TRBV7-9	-	CASSRPSSGNTIYF	TGTGCCAGCAGCCGTCCTAGCTCTGGAAACACCATATATTTT
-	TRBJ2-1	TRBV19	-	CASKWRVGGNEQFF	TGTGCCAGTAAGTGGAGAGTAGGGGGCAATGAGCAGTTCTTC
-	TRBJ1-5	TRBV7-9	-	CASSQSGGAGQPQHF	TGTGCCAGCAGCCAAAGCGGCGGTGCGGGTCAGCCCCAGCATTTT
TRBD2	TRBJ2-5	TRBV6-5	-	CASRWGLAEETQYF	TGTGCCAGCAGGTGGGGTCTAGCGGAAGAGACCCAGTACTTC
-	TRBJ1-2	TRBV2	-	CAGTGNLNYGYTF	TGTGCCGGCACAGGGAATCTAAACTATGGCTACACCTTC
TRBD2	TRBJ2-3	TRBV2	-	CASSAEAGGTDTQYF	TGTGCCAGCAGTGCGGAGGCGGGGGGCACAGATACGCAGTATTTT
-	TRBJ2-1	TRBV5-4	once	CASSFGGSEQFF	TGTGCCAGCAGCTTTGGGGGGAGTGAGCAGTTCTTC
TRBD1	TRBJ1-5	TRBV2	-	CASSGQGLSFQPQHF	TGTGCCAGCAGTGGACAGGGCCTAAGCTTTCAGCCCCAGCATTTT
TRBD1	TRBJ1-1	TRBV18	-	CASSETGDGTEAFF	TGTGCCAGCTCAGAAACAGGGGACGGCACTGAAGCTTTCTTT
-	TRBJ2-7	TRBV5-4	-	CASSTQGSSGEQYF	TGTGCCAGCAGCACACAGGGATCGTCTGGCGAGCAGTACTTC
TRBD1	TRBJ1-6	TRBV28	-	CASSPPGQGISPLHF	TGTGCCAGCAGTCCACCGGGACAGGGGATCTCACCCCTCCACTTT
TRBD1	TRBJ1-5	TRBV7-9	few	CASSLGTGNQPQHF	TGTGCCAGCAGCCTGGGGACAGGTAATCAGCCCCAGCATTTT
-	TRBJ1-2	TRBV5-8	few	CASSRLLGANYGYTF	TGTGCCAGCAGCCGACTTCTGGGGGCGAACTATGGCTACACCTTC
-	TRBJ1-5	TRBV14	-	CASSSRRWRNQPQHF	TGTGCCAGCAGCTCCCGCCGGTGGCGGAATCAGCCCCAGCATTTT
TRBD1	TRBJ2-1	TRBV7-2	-	CASSFGQGRYNEQFF	TGTGCCAGCAGCTTCGGACAGGGGAGATACAATGAGCAGTTCTTC
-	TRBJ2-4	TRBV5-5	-	CASSLDLLPPKNIQYF	TGTGCCAGCAGCTTGGACCTCCTACCCCCCAAAAACATTCAGTACTTC
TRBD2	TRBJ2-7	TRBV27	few	CASSLRPRLAGGEEQYF	TGTGCCAGCAGTCTACGACCCCGACTAGCGGGAGGAGAAGAGCAGTACTTC
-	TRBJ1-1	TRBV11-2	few	CASSPVRGEGTEAFF	TGTGCCAGCAGCCCTGTGCGGGGGGAGGGGACTGAAGCTTTCTTT
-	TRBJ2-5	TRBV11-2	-	CASSGRERGQETQYF	TGTGCCAGCAGTGGTAGGGAGAGGGGGCAAGAGACCCAGTACTTC
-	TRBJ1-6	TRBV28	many	CASSLSSPLHF	TGTGCCAGCAGTTTGAGTTCACCCCTCCACTTT
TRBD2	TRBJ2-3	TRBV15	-	CATSRDQRAGDADTQYF	TGTGCCACCAGCAGAGATCAACGAGCGGGAGACGCAGATACGCAGTATTTT
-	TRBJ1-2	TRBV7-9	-	CASNGGDGYTF	TGTGCCAGCAACGGGGGAGATGGCTACACCTTC